This T cell receptor beta chain is from a study of glioma-infiltrating T cells after dendritic cell vaccination. Turning to the study itself: Treatment, given 2003 to 2012, was autologous tumor lysate-pulsed dendritic cell vaccination.

The primer mix had 60 V beta and 13 J beta primers. Sequencing was performed with immunoSEQ multiplex PCR; in TCRdb, only in-frame clones are kept and a portion is missing. The profile shows 80,000 to 95,000 clones, roughly 85% of them singletons. The time point here: after dendritic cell vaccination, including at tumor progression/relapse. PBMC were collected before vaccination, two weeks after the third vaccination, and at progression. The sample consisted of blood, taken after dendritic cell vaccination. This TCR was recovered from a human donor with glioblastoma.

The CDR3 nucleotides are TGCGCCAGCAGCCGTTGGCGGGAGGACGAGCAGTTCTTC. It yields the protein CASSRWREDEQFF. This chain connects TRBV5-1 to TRBJ2-1; 8 positions match TRBD2. Germline CDR1 SGHRS, CDR2 YFSETQ. This CDR3 has 13 residues. The J segment lost 10 bases and the V segment lost 4 bases, leaving 7 bases of the junction unmatched.